These 31 T cell receptor beta chains came from one sample sequenced in a study of cytomegalovirus exposure and HLA in healthy donors. Researchers ran the PCR with 60 Vbeta and 13 Jbeta primers. The data were produced by immunoSEQ multiplex PCR, yet TCRdb's version contains in-frame clones alone and is incomplete. Of approximately 110,000 clones listed, roughly four fifths are singletons. The sequenced sample was PBMCs. These receptors were collected from a woman aged 60-75 years in good health and CMV-seropositive.

The V call is TRBV27, the J call TRBJ2-1, with D maybe TRBD1 (6 bases). Germline V gene sequence: CDR1 MNHEY, CDR2 SMNVEV (reference sequence). The V and J ends lost 5 bases and 4 bases respectively, with 18 bases between them. This CDR3 region has 16 residues. The CDR3 DNA reads TGTGCCAGCAGTCTGGGGTCAGGGGCAACGTACAATGAGCAGTTCTTC. Translated, it gives CASSLGSGATYNEQFF.

The chain links TRBV27 to TRBJ1-1; 7 bases agree with TRBD1. The CDR3 covers 15 residues. J was trimmed by 0 bases and V by 3 bases; bases with no gene match: 4. Germline-derived CDR1 and CDR2 are MNHEY and SMNVEV (reference sequence). The DNA for the CDR3 is TGTGCCAGCAGTTTCCGGACAGGAGTGAACACTGAAGCTTTCTTT. This encodes CASSFRTGVNTEAFF.

The V gene is TRBV28, the J gene TRBJ2-3; TRBD2 agrees at 7 bases. CDR3 size: 15 residues. The J segment lost 5 bases and the V segment lost 2 bases, leaving 7 bases of the junction unmatched. Germline V gives CDR1 MDHEN, CDR2 SYDVKM. In DNA form, the CDR3 reads TGTGCCAGCAGTTTAAAGGCGGGAGTAGGAGATACGCAGTATTTT. This encodes CASSLKAGVGDTQYF.

V is TRBV10-3 and J is TRBJ2-7; perhaps TRBD2 as D (5 bases). This CDR3 comprises 13 residues. Germline V CDR1 and CDR2: ENHRY, SYGVKD. V lost 11 bases, J lost 5 bases, and 19 bases lay in between. The chain's CDR3 is CAVERNLEDEQYF. DNA for the CDR3: TGTGCCGTCGAGCGGAATCTAGAGGACGAGCAGTACTTC.

V gene TRBV7-6 combines with J gene TRBJ2-5; 8 positions match TRBD2. Germline lookup yields CDR1 SGHVS and CDR2 FNYEAQ. The CDR3 totals 16 residues. Trimming at V came to 4 bases and at J to 1 base, leaving 8 bases not matched to a gene. This chain's CDR3 is CASSSLAGRVQETQYF. The CDR3 nucleotides read TGTGCCAGCAGCTCCTTAGCGGGAAGGGTCCAAGAGACCCAGTACTTC. The full variable domain, rest sourced from reference TRBV7-6 and TRBJ2-5, is GAGVSQSPRYKVTKRGQDVALRCDPISGHVSLYWYRQALGQGPEFLTYFNYEAQQDKSGLPNDRFSAERPEGSISTLTIQRTEQRDSAMYRCASSSLAGRVQETQYFGPGTRLLVL.

The V call is TRBV9, the J call TRBJ2-7; tentatively, D is TRBD1 (5 bases). Trimming took 0 bases from V and 3 from J, leaving 16 bases between them. CDR3 size: 16 residues. Per germline, CDR1 SGDLS and CDR2 YYNGEE. In DNA form, the CDR3 reads TGTGCCAGCAGCGTAGGGCAGGGTAAGTCCTTCTACGAGCAGTACTTC. The encoded protein is CASSVGQGKSFYEQYF. The variable domain in full, with the rest retrieved from reference TRBV9 and TRBJ2-7, is DSGVTQTPKHLITATGQRVTLRCSPRSGDLSVYWYQQSLDQGLQFLIQYYNGEERAKGNILERFSAQQFPDLHSELNLSSLELGDSALYFCASSVGQGKSFYEQYFGPGTRLTVT.

This clone occurred once. The gene calls are TRBV4-2 and TRBJ2-1; possible D gene TRBD2, 5 bases. Deletions cut 1 base from V and 7 bases from J, with 8 bases between. CDR1 is LGHNA and CDR2 is YNFKEQ in the germline V gene. The CDR3 consists of 13 residues. CDR3 nucleotides: TGTGCCAGCAGCCAAGGAGGGAGTAATGAGCAGTTCTTC. Translating it yields CASSQGGSNEQFF.

V and J are TRBV7-2 and TRBJ2-2; no reliable D call. The germline V and J ends were trimmed by 1 base and 7 bases, with 13 bases remaining between them. The germline V gene encodes CDR1 SGHTA and CDR2 FQGNSA. The CDR3 runs to 15 residues. CDR3 sequence reads: CASSLEVLGLGELFF. CDR3 DNA sequence: TGTGCCAGCAGCTTAGAAGTTCTTGGCCTCGGGGAGCTGTTTTTT. Looking up the rest from reference TRBV7-2 and TRBJ2-2 gives the full variable domain: GAGVSQSPSNKVTEKGKDVELRCDPISGHTALYWYRQSLGQGLEFLIYFQGNSAPDKSGLPSDRFSAERTGGSVSTLTIQRTQQEDSAVYLCASSLEVLGLGELFFGEGSRLTVL.

This clone showed up just once. This rearrangement joins TRBV30 to TRBJ1-2, with 8 bases matching TRBD1. CDR1 is GTSNPN and CDR2 is SVGIG in the germline V gene (reference sequence). The V gene end was trimmed by 6 bases and the J gene end by 7 bases; junction bases not matched to a gene: 4. This CDR3 is 11 amino acids long. As DNA, the CDR3 is TGTGCCTGTCAGGGGGCGGGTGGCTACACCTTC. Its translation is CACQGAGGYTF.

V gene TRBV7-3 combines with J gene TRBJ2-1, with TRBD2 matching over 8 bases. There are 17 residues in the CDR3. The germline V gene encodes CDR1 SGHTA and CDR2 FQGTGA. The ends lost 3 bases at V and 4 bases at J; junction bases unmatched: 11. The CDR3 is CASSLSGGGGPYNEQFF. The DNA for the CDR3 is TGTGCCAGCAGCTTGTCCGGAGGCGGGGGGCCTTACAATGAGCAGTTCTTC.

The rearrangement links TRBV19 to TRBJ2-2; maybe TRBD2 (6 bases). The CDR3 runs to 19 residues. From germline, CDR1 is LNHDA and CDR2 SQIVND (reference sequence). The germline V and J ends were trimmed by 7 bases and 0 bases, with 24 bases remaining between them. The CDR3: CASTISRGGLNANTGELFF. The CDR3, as DNA: TGTGCCAGTACCATATCGCGGGGTGGTTTAAACGCGAACACCGGGGAGCTGTTTTTT. Supplemented by reference TRBV19 and TRBJ2-2, the full variable domain reads DGGITQSPKYLFRKEGQNVTLSCEQNLNHDAMYWYRQDPGQGLRLIYYSQIVNDFQKGDIAEGYSVSREKKESFPLTVTSAQKNPTAFYLCASTISRGGLNANTGELFFGEGSRLTVL.

The chain recombines TRBV4-1 with TRBJ1-2, with 7 bases fitting TRBD1. The germline V gene has CDR1 MGHRA and CDR2 YSYEKL. Trimming at V came to 2 bases and at J to 7 bases, leaving 7 bases not matched to a gene. CDR3 length: 14 residues. CDR3 sequence (DNA): TGCGCCAGCAGCCAACCGAGGGGGCTTGGTGGCTACACCTTC. Its translation: CASSQPRGLGGYTF.

The V gene is TRBV5-1, the J gene TRBJ2-7, with 7 positions matching TRBD1. Trimming took 4 bases from V and 0 from J; bases not matched to a gene: 13. This CDR3 comprises 17 residues. Germline lookup yields CDR1 SGHRS and CDR2 YFSETQ. The CDR3 loop is CASSLSSPGTVSYEQYF. In DNA form, the CDR3 reads TGCGCCAGCAGCCTCAGCTCACCCGGGACAGTCTCCTACGAGCAGTACTTC.

V gene TRBV9 combines with J gene TRBJ1-2, with TRBD1 matching over 7 bases. The CDR3 covers 13 residues. Germline assignment: CDR1 SGDLS and CDR2 YYNGEE. Trimming cost V 2 bases and J 6 bases; bases outside gene matches: 4. CDR3 region: CASSVNGQDGYTF. The DNA of the CDR3 is TGTGCCAGCAGCGTGAACGGACAGGATGGCTACACCTTC.

The gene calls are TRBV2 and TRBJ2-7, with 8 bases that match TRBD1. The V segment lost 6 bases and the J segment 1 base; nucleotides outside the gene matches: 8. Germline assignment: CDR1 SNHLY and CDR2 FYNNEI. The length of the CDR3 is 15 residues. The CDR3 reads CASRFGTGNSYEQYF. The CDR3 nucleotides read TGTGCCAGCAGGTTCGGGACAGGTAATTCCTACGAGCAGTACTTC.

The chain recombines TRBV5-4 with TRBJ2-2; TRBD2 is a possible D gene (7 bases). CDR3 length: 15 amino acids. Germline-derived CDR1 and CDR2 are SGHNT and YYREEE (reference sequence). The germline V and J ends were trimmed by 4 bases and 4 bases, with 14 bases remaining between them. The CDR3 is CASSLGGLGTGELFF. Here the CDR3 DNA reads TGTGCCAGCAGCCTGGGGGGGCTCGGCACCGGGGAGCTGTTTTTT.

In DNA, the CDR3 is TGCGCCAGCAGCTTGGGCGGCAAGGCTGAAAAACTGTTTTTT. As protein: CASSLGGKAEKLFF. The genes are TRBV5-1 and TRBJ1-4; D gene unclear. CDR3 size: 14 residues. Per the germline V gene, CDR1 is SGHRS and CDR2 is YFSETQ. Trimming stripped 0 bases from V and 7 bases from J, with 10 bases between.

V and J are TRBV19 and TRBJ2-5; TRBD2 matches 9 bases. The CDR3 runs to 16 residues. The germline V gene encodes CDR1 LNHDA and CDR2 SQIVND (reference sequence). V shed 3 bases, J shed 1 base, and the junction held 6 bases outside the gene matches. The CDR3 is CASSMEGTSSQETQYF. CDR3 nucleotide sequence: TGTGCCAGTAGTATGGAGGGGACTAGCAGCCAAGAGACCCAGTACTTC.

A remark on this clone: This same CDR3 is encoded by further DNA sequences in the sample. This rearrangement joins TRBV5-1 to TRBJ1-2, with 11 bases aligning to TRBD1. The V gene's germline CDR1 is SGHRS and CDR2 YFSETQ. The CDR3 contains 15 residues. V was pared by 0 bases and J by 4 bases, with 2 bases of the junction left unmatched. The CDR3 DNA is TGCGCCAGCAGCTTGGGGACAGGGGGCTTCTATGGCTACACCTTC. Its protein product is CASSLGTGGFYGYTF.

The CDR3 sequence: CASSLDRSGLNVYGYTF. CDR3 DNA sequence: TGTGCCAGCAGCTTAGACCGGTCAGGGTTAAACGTCTATGGCTACACCTTC. The chain carries TRBV7-8 and TRBJ1-2, with a possible D match to TRBD1 (5 bases). The CDR3 runs to 17 residues. The V end lost 1 base, the J end lost 4 bases, and 19 bases lay between the germline ends. The germline CDR1 and CDR2 sequences are SGHVS and FQNEAQ. Looking up the rest from reference TRBV7-8 and TRBJ1-2 gives the full variable domain: GAGVSQSPRYKVAKRGQDVALRCDPISGHVSLFWYQQALGQGPEFLTYFQNEAQLDKSGLPSDRFFAERPEGSVSTLKIQRTQQEDSAVYLCASSLDRSGLNVYGYTFGSGTRLTVV.

This rearrangement joins TRBV11-2 to TRBJ2-7, with a tentative D call TRBD1 (5 bases). Germline V CDR1 and CDR2: SGHAT, FQNNGV. The CDR3 is 16 amino acids. Trimming shortened V by 5 bases and J by 0 bases, and 17 bases separated the two germline ends. In DNA, the CDR3 is TGTGCCAGCAGCCCCATTCGTCGCAGGGCCTCCTACGAGCAGTACTTC. It codes for CASSPIRRRASYEQYF.

V gene TRBV30 combines with J gene TRBJ2-1; 9 nucleotides align to TRBD2. The germline V gene has CDR1 GTSNPN and CDR2 SVGIG (reference sequence). Trimming at V came to 5 bases and at J to 12 bases, leaving 8 bases not matched to a gene. This CDR3 comprises 12 residues. CDR3 coding DNA: TGTGCCTGGGTTAGCGGGGGCCTTGGGCAGTTCTTC. Translated, it gives CAWVSGGLGQFF.

This clone is a singleton in its sample. This chain connects TRBV6-5 to TRBJ1-2; TRBD1 matches at 9 bases. The CDR3 is made up of 14 amino acids. Germline V gene data show CDR1 as MNHEY and CDR2 as SVGAGI. After removal of 4 bases from V and 9 bases from J, the junction contained 9 bases not matched to a gene. The CDR3 protein is CASSSGQGQRSYTF. The CDR3 DNA follows: TGTGCCAGCAGTTCTGGACAGGGGCAAAGGAGCTACACCTTC.

The gene calls are TRBV6-6 and TRBJ2-2; D possibly corresponds to TRBD1 (5 bases). The V and J ends lost 6 bases and 7 bases respectively, with 12 bases between them. Germline V gene data show CDR1 as MNHNY and CDR2 as SVGAGI (reference sequence). This CDR3 region has 13 residues. Written as DNA, the CDR3 is TGTGCCAGCAGCCAGGGTGTCGGCGGGGAGCTGTTTTTT. This encodes CASSQGVGGELFF.

The chain couples TRBV4-2 to TRBJ2-5, with 7 nucleotides matching TRBD2. Per the germline V gene, CDR1 is LGHNA and CDR2 is YNFKEQ. The V and J ends lost 4 bases and 5 bases, in that order; junction bases with no gene match: 7. The CDR3 runs 14 residues. CDR3 amino acids: CASSLGEGGETQYF. CDR3 nucleotides: TGTGCCAGCAGCCTCGGGGAGGGCGGGGAGACCCAGTACTTC.

About this clone itself: At one boundary the junction diverges from the germline segment, which might be a read error. J is TRBJ2-5 and V is TRBV7-7, with 7 bases fitting TRBD1. In germline, CDR1 is SSHAT, CDR2 FNYEAQ (reference sequence). The CDR3 loop spans 15 amino acids. CDR3 in amino acids: CASSLGQGVQETQYF. CDR3 coding DNA: TGTGCTAGCAGCTTAGGCCAGGGGGTCCAAGAGACCCAGTACTTC.

This chain links TRBV19 with TRBJ2-3; TRBD2 matches 10 bases. Germline assignment: CDR1 LNHDA and CDR2 SQIVND (reference sequence). The CDR3 runs to 17 residues. V shed 0 bases, J shed 6 bases, and the junction held 9 bases outside the gene matches. In DNA, the CDR3 is TGTGCCAGTAGTATAGATTATCTAGCGGGAGCCCCGGATACGCAGTATTTT. Amino acid sequence: CASSIDYLAGAPDTQYF.

This clone showed up just a few times. The rearrangement joins TRBV2 to TRBJ2-7, with 8 bases that match TRBD1. Trimming removed 6 bases from V and 2 bases from J; junction bases left unmatched: 9. This CDR3 has 15 amino acids. Germline CDR1 SNHLY, CDR2 FYNNEI. Here the CDR3 reads CASREVGTGAYEQYF. The CDR3, as DNA: TGTGCCAGCAGGGAGGTGGGGACAGGAGCCTACGAGCAGTACTTC.

This clone has just a few counts. The rearrangement links TRBV6-1 to TRBJ2-4; D is perhaps TRBD2 (6 bases). The CDR3 spans 15 residues. The germline V gene encodes CDR1 MNHNS and CDR2 SASEGT. Trimming stripped 6 bases from V and 0 bases from J, with 12 bases between. The CDR3 spells CASRGPGLAKNIQYF. DNA of the CDR3: TGTGCCAGCAGAGGCCCGGGACTAGCCAAAAACATTCAGTACTTC.

The chain combines TRBV5-4 with TRBJ2-1, with TRBD2 identical over 7 bases. V lost 0 bases and J lost 9; bases outside the gene matches: 6. CDR1 is SGHNT and CDR2 is YYREEE in the germline V gene (reference sequence). The CDR3 covers 14 residues. This CDR3 reads CASSLGGLVGEQFF. CDR3 nucleotide sequence: TGTGCCAGCAGCTTGGGCGGACTAGTGGGTGAGCAGTTCTTC.

V is TRBV5-1 and J is TRBJ2-1; maybe TRBD1 (7 bases). Germline lookup yields CDR1 SGHRS and CDR2 YFSETQ. The CDR3 runs 16 residues. V was clipped by 0 bases and J by 5 bases, with 15 bases between them. The CDR3 sequence is CASSLGRGLLDNEQFF. Here the CDR3 DNA reads TGCGCCAGCAGCTTGGGGAGGGGGCTTTTAGACAATGAGCAGTTCTTC.